Following are 7 T cell receptor beta chains from one sample sequenced in a study of T-cell reconstitution after alpha-beta-depleted transplantation in children. The TCRbeta library was prepared with unique molecular identifiers. Using its own MiXCR run on the PCR reads, TCRdb lists one record per CDR3 protein. The sample includes about 240,000 distinct CDR3 sequences, about 23% of them seen just once. Here the sequenced sample was PBMCs, taken before TCRalphabeta/CD19-depleted stem cell transplant. The receptors originated from a girl aged 2 to 10 with Fanconi anemia, due to receive a stem cell transplant.

This clonotype has a handful of counts. This rearrangement joins TRBV29-1 to TRBJ2-7, with 8 positions matching TRBD2. Germline V lookup: CDR1 SQVTM, CDR2 ANQGSEA. The V and J ends lost 4 bases and 5 bases, in that order; junction bases with no gene match: 4. The CDR3 totals 12 residues. This CDR3 reads CSVAREGHEQYF. CDR3 DNA sequence: TGCAGCGTTGCCCGGGAGGGCCACGAGCAGTACTTC.

The DNA of the CDR3 is TGTGCCAGCAGCTTGACTAGCGCGGATGAGCAGTTCTTC. Protein product: CASSLTSADEQFF. This chain connects TRBV13 to TRBJ2-1; 8 nucleotides agree with TRBD2. The V and J ends lost 3 bases and 8 bases, in that order; junction bases with no gene match: 3. The CDR3 is made up of 13 amino acids. Germline V gene sequence: CDR1 PRHDT, CDR2 FYEKMQ (reference sequence).

This clonotype was detected ten times or more. One end of the junction varies from germline; a read error may be responsible. V gene TRBV29-1 combines with J gene TRBJ1-4, with a weak D call TRBD1 (6 bases). This CDR3 is built from 8 residues. The germline gives CDR1 SQVTM, CDR2 ANQGSEA. CDR3 bases: TGCAGCGCGCCCCGGGACATCTTT. Amino acids: CSAPRDIF.

This clonotype was observed at least ten times. The chain combines TRBV12-3 or TRBV12-4 with TRBJ2-7; tentative D call: TRBD1 (6 bases). V was shortened by 6 bases and J by 3 bases, with 12 bases between the two germline ends. CDR3 length: 13 residues. CDR3 amino acids: CASRGDTGYEQYF. CDR3 in DNA: TGTGCCAGCAGAGGGGACACAGGCTACGAGCAGTACTTC.

The chain recombines TRBV28 with TRBJ2-6, with TRBD1 identical over 7 bases. With V trimmed by 11 bases and J by 1 base, 5 bases remained unmatched. Germline V CDR1 and CDR2: MDHEN, SYDVKM. The CDR3 contains 14 residues. The CDR3, as DNA: TGTGCCGCGAACAGGGGTTCTGGGGCCAACGTCCTGACTTTC. This encodes CAANRGSGANVLTF.

Regarding this clonotype: This sequence may be a read error, since a much larger clone differs from it by one base. The chain employs TRBV21-1 and TRBJ2-7; the table's D call, TRBD1, has no DNA check behind it. TRBV21-1 is termed a pseudogene. CDR3 length: 15 residues. Here the CDR3 DNA reads TGTGCCAGCAGCAATCGACAGGGGGGACTCTACGAGAAGTACTTC. It codes for CASSNRQGGLYEKYF.

This chain connects TRBV29-1 to TRBJ2-3; TRBD2 aligns across 8 bases. CDR3 length: 17 amino acids. J was trimmed by 6 bases and V by 5 bases; bases with no gene match: 19. In germline, CDR1 is SQVTM, CDR2 ANQGSEA. The CDR3: CSVPNRRIGREADTQYF. Written as DNA, the CDR3 is TGCAGCGTTCCTAATAGGAGGATAGGGCGGGAGGCGGATACGCAGTATTTT.